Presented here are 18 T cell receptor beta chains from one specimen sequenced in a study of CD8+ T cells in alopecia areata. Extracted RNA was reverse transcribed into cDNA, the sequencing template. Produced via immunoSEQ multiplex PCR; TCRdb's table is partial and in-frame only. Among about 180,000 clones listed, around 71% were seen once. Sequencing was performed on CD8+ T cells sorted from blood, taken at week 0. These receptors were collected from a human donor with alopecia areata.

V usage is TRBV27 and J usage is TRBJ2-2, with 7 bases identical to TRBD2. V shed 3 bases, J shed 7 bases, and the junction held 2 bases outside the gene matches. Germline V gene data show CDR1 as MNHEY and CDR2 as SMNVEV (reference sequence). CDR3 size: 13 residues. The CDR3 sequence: CASSLGGNGELFF. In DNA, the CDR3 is TGTGCCAGCAGTTTGGGGGGGAACGGGGAGCTGTTTTTT.

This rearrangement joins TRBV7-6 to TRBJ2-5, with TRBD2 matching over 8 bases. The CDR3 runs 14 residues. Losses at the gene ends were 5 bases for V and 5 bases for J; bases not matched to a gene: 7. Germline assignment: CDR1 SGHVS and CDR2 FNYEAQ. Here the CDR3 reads CASSPIAGLETQYF. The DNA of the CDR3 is TGTGCCAGCAGCCCCATAGCGGGGTTGGAGACCCAGTACTTC.

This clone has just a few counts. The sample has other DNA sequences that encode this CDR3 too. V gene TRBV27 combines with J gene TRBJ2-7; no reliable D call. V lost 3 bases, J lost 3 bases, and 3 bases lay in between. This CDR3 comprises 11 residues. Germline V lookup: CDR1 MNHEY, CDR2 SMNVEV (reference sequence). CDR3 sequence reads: CASSFGYEQYF. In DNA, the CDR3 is TGTGCCAGCAGTTTTGGCTACGAGCAGTACTTC.

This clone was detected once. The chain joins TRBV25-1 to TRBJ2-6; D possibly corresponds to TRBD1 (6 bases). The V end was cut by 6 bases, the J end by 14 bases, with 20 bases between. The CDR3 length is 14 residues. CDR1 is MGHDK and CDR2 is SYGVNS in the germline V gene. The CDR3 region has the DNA TGTGCCAGCAGCGGTTGGACAGAGGCCCCGTTCCTGACTTTC. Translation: CASSGWTEAPFLTF.

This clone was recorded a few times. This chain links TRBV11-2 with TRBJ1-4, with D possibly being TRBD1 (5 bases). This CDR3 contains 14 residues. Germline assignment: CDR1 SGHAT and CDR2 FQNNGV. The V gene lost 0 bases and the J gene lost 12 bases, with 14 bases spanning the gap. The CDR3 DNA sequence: TGTGCCAGCAGCTTAGATCCCCCCGGGGGGGAACTGTTTTTT. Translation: CASSLDPPGGELFF.

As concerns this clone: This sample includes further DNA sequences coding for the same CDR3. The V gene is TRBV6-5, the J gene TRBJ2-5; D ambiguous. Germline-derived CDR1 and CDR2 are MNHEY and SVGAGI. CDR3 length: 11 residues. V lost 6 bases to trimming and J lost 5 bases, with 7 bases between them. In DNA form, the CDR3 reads TGTGCCAGCAGCACCGGGGAGACCCAGTACTTC. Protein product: CASSTGETQYF.

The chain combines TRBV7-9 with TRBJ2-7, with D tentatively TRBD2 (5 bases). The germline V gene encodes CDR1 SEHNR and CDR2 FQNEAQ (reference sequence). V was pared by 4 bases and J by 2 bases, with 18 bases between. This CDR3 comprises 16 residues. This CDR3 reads CASSSLTSTSPYEQYF. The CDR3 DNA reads TGTGCCAGCAGCTCCCTTACCTCAACTAGTCCCTACGAGCAGTACTTC.

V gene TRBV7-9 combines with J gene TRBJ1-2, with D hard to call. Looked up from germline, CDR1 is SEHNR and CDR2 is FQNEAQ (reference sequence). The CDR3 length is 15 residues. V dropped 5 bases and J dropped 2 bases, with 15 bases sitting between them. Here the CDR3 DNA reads TGTGCCAGCAGCACCGCTTTGAGGGAGAACTATGGCTACACCTTC. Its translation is CASSTALRENYGYTF.

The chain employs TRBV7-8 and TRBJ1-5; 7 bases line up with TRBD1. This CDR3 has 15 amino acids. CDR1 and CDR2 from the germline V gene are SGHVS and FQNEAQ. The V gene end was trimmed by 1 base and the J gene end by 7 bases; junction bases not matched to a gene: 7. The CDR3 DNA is TGTGCCAGCAGCTTAGAGAAGACAGGGCGGCAGCCCCAGCATTTT. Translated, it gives CASSLEKTGRQPQHF.

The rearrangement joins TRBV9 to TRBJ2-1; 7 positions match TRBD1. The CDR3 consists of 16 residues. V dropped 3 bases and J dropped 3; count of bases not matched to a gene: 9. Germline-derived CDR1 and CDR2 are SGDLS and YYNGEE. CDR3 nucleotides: TGTGCCAGCAGCGGGAGTGGTGGGACAGACTACAATGAGCAGTTCTTC. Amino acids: CASSGSGGTDYNEQFF.

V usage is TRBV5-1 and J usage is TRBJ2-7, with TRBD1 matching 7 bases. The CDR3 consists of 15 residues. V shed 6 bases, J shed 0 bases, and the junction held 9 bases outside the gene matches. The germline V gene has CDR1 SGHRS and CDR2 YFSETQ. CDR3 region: CASTSIGTASYEQYF. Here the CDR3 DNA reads TGCGCCAGCACATCAATCGGGACAGCCTCCTACGAGCAGTACTTC.

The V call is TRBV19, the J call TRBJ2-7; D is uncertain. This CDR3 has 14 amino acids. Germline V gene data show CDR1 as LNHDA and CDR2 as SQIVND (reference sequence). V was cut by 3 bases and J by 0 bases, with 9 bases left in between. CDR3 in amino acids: CASSIEKPSYEQYF. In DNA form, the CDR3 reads TGTGCCAGTAGTATTGAGAAGCCCTCCTACGAGCAGTACTTC.

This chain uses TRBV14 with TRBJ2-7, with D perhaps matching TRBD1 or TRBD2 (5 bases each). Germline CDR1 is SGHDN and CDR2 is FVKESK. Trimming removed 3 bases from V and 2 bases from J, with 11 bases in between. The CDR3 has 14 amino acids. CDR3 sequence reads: CASSQGRGPYEQYF. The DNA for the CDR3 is TGTGCCAGCAGCCAGGGACGAGGTCCCTACGAGCAGTACTTC.

The CDR3 coding sequence is TGTGCCTGGACCTCCCGTGGGGTAGCGGGGGGGGCTTATAGGAATGAGCAGTTCTTC. Translation gives CAWTSRGVAGGAYRNEQFF. The chain has TRBV30 and TRBJ2-1; 11 bases match TRBD2. This CDR3 region has 19 residues. V dropped 4 bases and J dropped 7; count of bases not matched to a gene: 21. Per germline, CDR1 GTSNPN and CDR2 SVGIG (reference sequence).

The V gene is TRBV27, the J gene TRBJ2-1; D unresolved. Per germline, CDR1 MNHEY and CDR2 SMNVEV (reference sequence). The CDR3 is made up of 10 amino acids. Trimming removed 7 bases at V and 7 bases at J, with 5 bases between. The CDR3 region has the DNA TGTGCCAGCAAGGGTAATGAGCAGTTCTTC. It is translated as CASKGNEQFF.

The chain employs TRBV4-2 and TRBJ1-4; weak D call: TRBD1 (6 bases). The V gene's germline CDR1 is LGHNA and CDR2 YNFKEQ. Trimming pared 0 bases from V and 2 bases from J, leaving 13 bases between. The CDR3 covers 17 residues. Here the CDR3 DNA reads TGTGCCAGCAGCCAAGATGATCGGGGGGCTACTAATGAAAAACTGTTTTTT. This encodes CASSQDDRGATNEKLFF.

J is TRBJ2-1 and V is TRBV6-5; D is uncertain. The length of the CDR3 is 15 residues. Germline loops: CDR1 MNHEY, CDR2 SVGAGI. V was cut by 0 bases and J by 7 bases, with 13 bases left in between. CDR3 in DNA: TGTGCCAGCAGTTACTCGGTATTCCGGGCAAATGAGCAGTTCTTC. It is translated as CASSYSVFRANEQFF.

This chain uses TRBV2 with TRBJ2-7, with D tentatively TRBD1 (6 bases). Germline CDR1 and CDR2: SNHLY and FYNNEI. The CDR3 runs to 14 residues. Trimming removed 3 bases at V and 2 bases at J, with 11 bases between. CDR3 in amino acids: CASSEIGQPYEQYF. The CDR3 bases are TGTGCCAGCAGTGAGATAGGACAGCCCTACGAGCAGTACTTC.